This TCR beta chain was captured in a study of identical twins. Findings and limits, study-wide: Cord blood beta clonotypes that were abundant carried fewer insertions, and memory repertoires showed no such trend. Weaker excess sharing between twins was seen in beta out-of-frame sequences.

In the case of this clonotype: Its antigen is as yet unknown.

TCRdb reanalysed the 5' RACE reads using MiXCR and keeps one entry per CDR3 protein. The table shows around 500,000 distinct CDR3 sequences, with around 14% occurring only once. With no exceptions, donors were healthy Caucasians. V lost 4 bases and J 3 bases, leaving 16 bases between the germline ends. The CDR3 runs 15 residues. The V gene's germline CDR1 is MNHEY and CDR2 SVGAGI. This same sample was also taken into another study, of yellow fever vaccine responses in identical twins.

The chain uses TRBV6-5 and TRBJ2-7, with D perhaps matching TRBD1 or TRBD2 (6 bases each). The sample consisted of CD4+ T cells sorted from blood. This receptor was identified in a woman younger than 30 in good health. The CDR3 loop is CASSSSHRGHYEQYF. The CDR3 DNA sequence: TGTGCCAGCAGTTCATCCCATCGGGGGCACTACGAGCAGTACTTC.